These T cell receptor beta chains were read from a single sample in a study of blood T cell repertoires in COVID-19. The method was immunoSEQ multiplex PCR; TCRdb's version includes in-frame clones alone and lacks a portion of them. The table has about 190,000 clones, more than 70% seen once. The sample comprised peripheral blood. Every receptor here comes from a woman aged 35 to 49 who had recovered from COVID-19. CDR3s include the opening cysteine and the closing phenylalanine or tryptophan. The D gene is left open where the match is weak. The size of a clone is reported for some rows only, either as once, few or many, or as a class for expanded clones.

CDR3 protein	CDR3 DNA	clone size	V gene	D gene	J gene
CASSLKGLGTDTQYF	TGTGCCAGCAGCTTGAAGGGGTTGGGCACAGATACGCAGTATTTT	.	TRBV13	.	TRBJ2-3
CASSAQSGSVFSYEQYF	TGTGCCAGCAGCGCCCAGTCGGGTAGCGTCTTCTCCTACGAGCAGTACTTC	.	TRBV7-2	.	TRBJ2-7
CASGRSSGNTIYF	TGTGCCAGCGGAAGGAGCTCTGGAAACACCATATATTTT	.	TRBV6-5	.	TRBJ1-3
CASSLGQNGYTF	TGCGCCAGCAGCTTGGGACAAAATGGCTACACCTTC	.	TRBV5-1	.	TRBJ1-2
CASSLRGVTDTQYF	TGTGCCAGCTCCTTGCGGGGGGTCACAGATACGCAGTATTTT	.	TRBV11-2	TRBD2	TRBJ2-3
CASLRETVYNEQFF	TGTGCCAGCCTGCGGGAGACGGTCTACAATGAGCAGTTCTTC	.	TRBV2	TRBD2	TRBJ2-1
CASSIAGGTAYNEQFF	TGTGCCAGTAGTATAGCGGGCGGGACGGCCTACAATGAGCAGTTCTTC	few	TRBV19	.	TRBJ2-1
CASSFGGTYQETQYF	TGTGCCAGCAGCTTCGGGGGAACGTACCAAGAGACCCAGTACTTC	.	TRBV7-2	.	TRBJ2-5
CASRRGGPKETQYF	TGTGCCAGCAGGCGGGGTGGGCCCAAGGAGACCCAGTACTTC	.	TRBV6-5	.	TRBJ2-5
CATRWEGYTF	TGTGCCACCAGATGGGAGGGCTACACCTTC	.	TRBV28	.	TRBJ1-2
CASSTGQNTEAFF	TGTGCCAGCAGCACTGGACAGAACACTGAAGCTTTCTTT	.	TRBV7-3	.	TRBJ1-1
CASSFRSSVGSYNEQFF	TGTGCCAGCAGTTTCCGATCTAGCGTCGGGTCCTACAATGAGCAGTTCTTC	.	TRBV28	.	TRBJ2-1
CATSDPDRDSLYEQYF	TGTGCCACCAGTGATCCGGACAGGGACTCCCTCTACGAGCAGTACTTC	.	TRBV24-1	TRBD1	TRBJ2-7
CASRETGGWYEQYF	TGTGCCAGCAGAGAGACAGGGGGCTGGTACGAGCAGTACTTC	.	TRBV2	TRBD1	TRBJ2-7
CASRPYEDSVTEAFF	TGCGCCAGCCGACCGTACGAGGATAGTGTGACTGAAGCTTTCTTT	.	TRBV5-1	.	TRBJ1-1
CASSSGTSGYEQYF	TGTGCCAGCTCATCCGGGACTAGCGGCTACGAGCAGTACTTC	.	TRBV18	TRBD2	TRBJ2-7
CAIGAAGNTEAFF	TGCGCCATAGGGGCAGCAGGGAACACTGAAGCTTTCTTT	.	TRBV29-1	.	TRBJ1-1
CASSLVRETEAFF	TGCGCCAGCAGCTTGGTCCGGGAGACTGAAGCTTTCTTT	once	TRBV5-1	.	TRBJ1-1
CASRVQGLGTYNEQFF	TGTGCCAGTAGAGTGCAGGGACTAGGGACCTACAATGAGCAGTTCTTC	.	TRBV19	TRBD2	TRBJ2-1
CASSPGSSKSEKLFF	TGTGCCAGCAGCCCAGGATCCTCAAAGAGCGAAAAACTGTTTTTT	.	TRBV6-5	.	TRBJ1-4
CASSPKGAGVSGANVLTF	TGTGCCAGCAGCCCAAAGGGGGCTGGGGTCTCTGGGGCCAACGTCCTGACTTTC	.	TRBV7-2	TRBD1	TRBJ2-6
CASRSGQGNYEQYF	TGTGCCAGCAGGTCGGGACAGGGAAACTACGAGCAGTACTTC	.	TRBV6-6	TRBD1	TRBJ2-7
CATSFGTLRQLFF	TGTGCCACCAGCTTTGGGACATTACGGCAACTGTTTTTT	.	TRBV15	.	TRBJ1-4
CASSSGQILYGYTF	TGTGCCAGCAGTTCTGGACAGATCCTCTATGGCTACACCTTC	.	TRBV28	.	TRBJ1-2
CASTHRLARHTGELFF	TGTGCCAGTACCCACCGGCTCGCCAGGCACACCGGGGAGCTGTTTTTT	.	TRBV19	.	TRBJ2-2
CASSWGGTSGDTQYF	TGTGCCAGCAGTTGGGGGGGAACTAGCGGAGATACGCAGTATTTT	.	TRBV27	TRBD2	TRBJ2-3
CASSPRSSRGWLASYNEQFF	TGTGCCAGCAGCCCCAGGTCTTCCCGGGGGTGGCTAGCCTCCTACAATGAGCAGTTCTTC	.	TRBV3-1/TRBV3-2	.	TRBJ2-1
CASSLGQGESQPQHF	TGTGCCAGCAGCTTAGGACAGGGGGAGAGTCAGCCCCAGCATTTT	.	TRBV7-8	TRBD1	TRBJ1-5
CASSLTGGNTIYF	TGTGCCAGCAGCCTGACAGGGGGCAACACCATATATTTT	.	TRBV9	TRBD1	TRBJ1-3
CASSLLVLGSSRNSPLHF	TGTGCCAGCAGTTTATTGGTTTTGGGTAGCTCCCGTAATTCACCCCTCCACTTT	.	TRBV28	.	TRBJ1-6
CATSDPASVEQFF	TGTGCCACCAGTGACCCTGCGTCCGTTGAGCAGTTCTTC	.	TRBV24-1	.	TRBJ2-1